The 8 T cell receptor beta chains below all came from one sample that was sequenced in a study of T cell responses to AZD1222 COVID-19 vaccine. The assay was immunoSEQ multiplex PCR, and TCRdb's table has in-frame clones only and misses some. Of about 120,000 clones listed, approximately 85% were seen once; the top ten hold roughly a sixth. The specimen was peripheral blood, collected on day 0 of MenACWY control vaccination. The source is an adult in good health.

This clone occurred once. The rearrangement links TRBV5-6 to TRBJ2-7; no reliable D call. CDR3 length: 16 amino acids. The germline gives CDR1 SGHDT, CDR2 YYEEEE. With 1 base removed from V and 3 bases from J, the gap between germline ends came to 17 bases. This CDR3 is CASSLPPGSTNYEQYF. The CDR3 DNA is TGTGCCAGCAGCTTGCCTCCGGGCAGTACCAACTACGAGCAGTACTTC.

This chain uses TRBV21-1 with TRBJ2-3; TRBD2 is taken as the D call from the table, unchecked against the DNA. TRBV21-1 counts as a pseudogene. CDR3 length equals 18 residues. The CDR3 sequence: CASSKALSPRGSTDTQYF. In DNA, the CDR3 is TGTGCCAGCAGCAAAGCCCTTTCTCCGCGGGGGAGCACAGATACGCAGTATTTT.

This clone was seen just once. The chain joins TRBV29-1 to TRBJ2-4; 7 bases are a match to TRBD2. CDR1 is SQVTM, CDR2 ANQGSEA, per germline. The CDR3 spans 13 residues. V was clipped by 6 bases and J by 0 bases; unmatched bases: 2. The CDR3 sequence: CSVGGRAKNIQYF. CDR3 in DNA: TGCAGCGTCGGCGGGAGAGCCAAAAACATTCAGTACTTC.

The genes are TRBV28 and TRBJ2-7; 8 bases map to TRBD2. The CDR3 extends over 17 amino acids. V was pared by 5 bases and J by 0 bases, with 12 bases of the junction left unmatched. Per the germline V gene, CDR1 is MDHEN and CDR2 is SYDVKM. The CDR3 loop is CASSGGGIAGYSYEQYF. The CDR3 region has the DNA TGTGCCAGCAGTGGGGGGGGAATAGCGGGATACTCCTACGAGCAGTACTTC.

J is TRBJ2-3 and V is TRBV18; no clear D gene. This CDR3 has 14 amino acids. Trimming removed 0 bases from V and 4 bases from J, with 8 bases in between. From germline, CDR1 is KGHSH and CDR2 LQKENI. Written as DNA, the CDR3 is TGTGCCAGCTCACCACCGGCCTCGGCAGATACGCAGTATTTT. Residues: CASSPPASADTQYF.

The chain is built from TRBV3-1 (or the pseudogene TRBV3-2) and TRBJ2-3, with 13 positions matching TRBD2. V was pared by 3 bases and J by 4 bases, with 7 bases of the junction left unmatched. Per germline, CDR1 LGHDT and CDR2 YNNKEL (reference sequence). The CDR3 runs to 17 residues. For the CDR3, the DNA is TGTGCCAGCAGCCAGCTGGGAACTAGCGGGAGGGCAGATACGCAGTATTTT. Its translation: CASSQLGTSGRADTQYF.

The chain is built from TRBV20-1 and TRBJ1-1; no firm D call. This CDR3 spans 11 amino acids. Trimming shortened V by 3 bases and J by 6 bases, and 8 bases separated the two germline ends. The germline V gene has CDR1 DFQATT and CDR2 SNEGSKA (reference sequence). The CDR3 DNA is TGCAGTGCTAGTACGGCGGCTGAAGCTTTCTTT. Its protein is CSASTAAEAFF.

The V and J genes are TRBV9 and TRBJ2-1; no clear D. The length of the CDR3 is 13 residues. Germline CDR1 is SGDLS and CDR2 is YYNGEE. Trimming shortened V by 4 bases and J by 4 bases, and 9 bases separated the two germline ends. This chain's CDR3 is CASSKNSYNEQFF. The CDR3 nucleotides read TGTGCCAGCAGCAAAAACTCGTACAATGAGCAGTTCTTC.